A single T cell receptor beta chain is shown here with its context. Several immunoSEQ 96-well plates shared each subset's DNA, each plate a replicate. Assay: immunoSEQ multiplex PCR; the TCRdb copy retains only in-frame clones and omits some. The sample includes millions of clones, roughly 95% of them seen just once. The CDR3 has 15 residues. Germline CDR1 reads SGHDT; CDR2 reads YYEEEE. With 2 bases removed from V and 9 bases from J, the gap between germline ends came to 15 bases. CD45RO-negative, CCR7-selected cells formed the naive CD8 fraction, which excluded terminally differentiated effector memory CD45RA+ cells. Each donor was a Caucasian adult residing in Nashville, Tennessee. This entry is derived from a study of shared clonotypes between healthy human individuals. Study background: Every donor yielded three CD4 naive, three CD4 memory, two CD8 naive and one CD8 memory plate.

Sequenced: naive CD8+ T cells sorted from blood. This sequence originates from a young man in good health. The chain links TRBV5-6 to TRBJ1-6; no firm D call. The CDR3: CASSFMGGLSSPLHF. CDR3 bases: TGTGCCAGCAGCTTCATGGGAGGACTTAGTTCACCCCTCCACTTT. The whole variable domain, remainder taken from reference TRBV5-6 and TRBJ1-6, is DAGVTQSPTHLIKTRGQQVTLRCSPKSGHDTVSWYQQALGQGPQFIFQYYEEEERQRGNFPDRFSGHQFPNYSSELNVNALLLGDSALYLCASSFMGGLSSPLHFGNGTRLTVT.